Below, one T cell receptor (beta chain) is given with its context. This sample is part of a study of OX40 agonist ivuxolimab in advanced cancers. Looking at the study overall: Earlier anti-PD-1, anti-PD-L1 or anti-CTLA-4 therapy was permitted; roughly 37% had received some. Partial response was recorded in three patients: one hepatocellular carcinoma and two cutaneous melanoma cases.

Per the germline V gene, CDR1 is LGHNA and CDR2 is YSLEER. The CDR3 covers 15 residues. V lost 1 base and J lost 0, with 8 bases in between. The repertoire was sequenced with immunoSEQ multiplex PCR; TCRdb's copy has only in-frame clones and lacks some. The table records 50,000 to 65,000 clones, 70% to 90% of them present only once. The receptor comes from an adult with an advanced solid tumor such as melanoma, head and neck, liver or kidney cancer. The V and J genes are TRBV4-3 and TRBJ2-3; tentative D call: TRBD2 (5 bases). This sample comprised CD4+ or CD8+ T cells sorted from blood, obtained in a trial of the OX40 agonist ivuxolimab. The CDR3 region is CASSQGAESTDTQYF. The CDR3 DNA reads TGCGCCAGCAGCCAAGGAGCGGAAAGCACAGATACGCAGTATTTT.